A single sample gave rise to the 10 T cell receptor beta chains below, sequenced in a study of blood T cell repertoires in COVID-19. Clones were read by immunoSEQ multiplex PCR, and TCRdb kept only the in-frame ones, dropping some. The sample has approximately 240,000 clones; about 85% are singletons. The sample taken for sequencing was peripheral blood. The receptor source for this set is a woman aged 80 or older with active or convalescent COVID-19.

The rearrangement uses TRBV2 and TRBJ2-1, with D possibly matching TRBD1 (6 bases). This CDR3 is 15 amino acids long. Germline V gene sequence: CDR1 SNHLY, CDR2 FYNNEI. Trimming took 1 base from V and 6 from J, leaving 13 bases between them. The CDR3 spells CASSEGRGTGNEQFF. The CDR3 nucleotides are TGTGCCAGCAGTGAAGGCAGGGGAACGGGCAATGAGCAGTTCTTC.

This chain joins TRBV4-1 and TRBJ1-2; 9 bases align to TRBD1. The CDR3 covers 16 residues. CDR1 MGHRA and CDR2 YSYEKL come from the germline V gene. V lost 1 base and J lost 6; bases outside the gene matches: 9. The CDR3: CASSQGFGQGFNGYTF. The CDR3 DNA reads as TGCGCCAGCAGCCAAGGGTTTGGACAGGGGTTCAATGGCTACACCTTC.

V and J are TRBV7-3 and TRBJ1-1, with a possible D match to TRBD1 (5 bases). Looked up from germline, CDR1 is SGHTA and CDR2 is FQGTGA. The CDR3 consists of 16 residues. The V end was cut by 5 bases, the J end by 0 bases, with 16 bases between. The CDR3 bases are TGTGCCAGCAGCCCCCAGGGAGGGAACCTGAACACTGAAGCTTTCTTT. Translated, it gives CASSPQGGNLNTEAFF.

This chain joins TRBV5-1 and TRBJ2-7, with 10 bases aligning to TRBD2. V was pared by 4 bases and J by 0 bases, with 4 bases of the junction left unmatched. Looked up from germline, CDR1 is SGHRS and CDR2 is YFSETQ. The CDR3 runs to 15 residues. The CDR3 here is CASSPGTSASYEQYF. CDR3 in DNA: TGCGCCAGCAGCCCCGGGACTAGCGCCTCCTACGAGCAGTACTTC.

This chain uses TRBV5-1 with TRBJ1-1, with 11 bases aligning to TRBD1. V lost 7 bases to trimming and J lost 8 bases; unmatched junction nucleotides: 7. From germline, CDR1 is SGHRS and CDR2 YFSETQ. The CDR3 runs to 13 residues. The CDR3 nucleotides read TGCGCCAGCCATCGGACAGGGGGCCGCGAAGCTTTCTTT. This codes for CASHRTGGREAFF.

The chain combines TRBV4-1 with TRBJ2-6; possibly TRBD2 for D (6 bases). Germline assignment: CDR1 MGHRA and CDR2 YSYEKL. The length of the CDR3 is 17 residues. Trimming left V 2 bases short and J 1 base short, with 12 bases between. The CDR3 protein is CASSQLAPISGANVLTF. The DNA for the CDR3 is TGCGCCAGCAGCCAACTAGCGCCAATATCTGGGGCCAACGTCCTGACTTTC.

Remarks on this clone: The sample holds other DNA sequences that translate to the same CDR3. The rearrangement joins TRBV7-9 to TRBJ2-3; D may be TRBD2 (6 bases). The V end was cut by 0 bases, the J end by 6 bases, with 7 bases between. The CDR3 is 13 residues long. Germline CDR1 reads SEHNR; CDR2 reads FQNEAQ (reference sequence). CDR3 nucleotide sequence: TGTGCCAGCAGCTTAGCAGGAGGGGATACGCAGTATTTT. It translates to CASSLAGGDTQYF.

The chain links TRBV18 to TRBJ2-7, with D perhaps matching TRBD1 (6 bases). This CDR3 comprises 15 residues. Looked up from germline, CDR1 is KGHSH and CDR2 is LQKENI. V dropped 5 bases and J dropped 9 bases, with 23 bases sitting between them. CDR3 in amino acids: CASSSSGTLESPQYF. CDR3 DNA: TGTGCCAGCTCAAGCTCCGGGACACTAGAGTCACCGCAGTACTTC.

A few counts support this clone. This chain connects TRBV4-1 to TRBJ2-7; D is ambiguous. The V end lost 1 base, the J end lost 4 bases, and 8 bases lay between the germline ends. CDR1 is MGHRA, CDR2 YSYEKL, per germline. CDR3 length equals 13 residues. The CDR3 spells CASSQVGEYEQYF. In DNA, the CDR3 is TGCGCCAGCAGCCAAGTTGGAGAATACGAGCAGTACTTC.

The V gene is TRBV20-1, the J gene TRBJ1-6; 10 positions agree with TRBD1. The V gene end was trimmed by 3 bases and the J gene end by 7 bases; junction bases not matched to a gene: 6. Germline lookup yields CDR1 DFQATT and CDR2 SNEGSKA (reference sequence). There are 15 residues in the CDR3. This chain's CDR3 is CSASGGTGDNSPLHF. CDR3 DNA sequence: TGCAGTGCTAGTGGCGGGACAGGGGACAATTCACCCCTCCACTTT.